This T cell receptor beta chain was identified in a study of shared clonotypes between healthy human individuals. The table came from immunoSEQ multiplex PCR; TCRdb's copy has only in-frame clones and leaves some out. The profile shows about 800,000 clones, 90% to 98% of them singletons. The CDR3 sequence is 13 residues long. V lost 3 bases to trimming and J lost 4 bases, with 10 bases between them. Germline V gene sequence: CDR1 MNHEY, CDR2 SMNVEV (reference sequence). In the naive CD8 group, cells lacked CD45RO and were positively selected for CCR7, so terminally differentiated effector memory CD45RA+ cells were left out.

The sequence was obtained from a man under 40 in good health. Input material: naive CD8+ T cells sorted from blood. The chain uses TRBV27 and TRBJ2-7; no definite D call. The CDR3 bases are TGTGCCAGCAGTTTTTATGGGCCTTACGAGCAGTACTTC. Translation gives CASSFYGPYEQYF.